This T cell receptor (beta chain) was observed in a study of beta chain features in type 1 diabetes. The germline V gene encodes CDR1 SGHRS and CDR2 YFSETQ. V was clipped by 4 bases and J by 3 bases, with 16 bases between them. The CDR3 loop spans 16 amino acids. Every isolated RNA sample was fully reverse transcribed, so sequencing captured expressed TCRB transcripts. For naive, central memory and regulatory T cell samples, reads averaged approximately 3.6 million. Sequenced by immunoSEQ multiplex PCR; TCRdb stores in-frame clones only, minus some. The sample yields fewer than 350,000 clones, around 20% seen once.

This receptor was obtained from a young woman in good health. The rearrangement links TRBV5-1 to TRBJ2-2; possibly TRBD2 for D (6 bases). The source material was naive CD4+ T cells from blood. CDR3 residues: CASSPTGGSYTGELFF. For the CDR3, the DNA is TGCGCCAGCAGCCCAACAGGAGGGAGTTACACCGGGGAGCTGTTTTTT.